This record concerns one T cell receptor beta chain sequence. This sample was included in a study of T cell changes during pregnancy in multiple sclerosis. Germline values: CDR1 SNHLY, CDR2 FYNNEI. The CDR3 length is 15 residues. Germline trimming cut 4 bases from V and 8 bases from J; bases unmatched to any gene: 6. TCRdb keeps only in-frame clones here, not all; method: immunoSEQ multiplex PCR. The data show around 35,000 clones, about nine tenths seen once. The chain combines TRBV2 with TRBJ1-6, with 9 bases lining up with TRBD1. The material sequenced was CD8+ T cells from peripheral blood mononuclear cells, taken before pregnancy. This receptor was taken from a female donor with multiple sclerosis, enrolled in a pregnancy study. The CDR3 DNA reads TGTGCCAGCAGTGCGATACAGGGGGCAGATTCACCCCTCCACTTT. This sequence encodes CASSAIQGADSPLHF.